The clone carrying this T cell receptor beta chain appeared a single time. Its antigen is unidentified. The data originate from a study of cytomegalovirus exposure and HLA in healthy donors. V lost 6 bases and J lost 4, with 15 bases in between. CDR3 length: 15 residues. The V gene's germline CDR1 is SNHLY and CDR2 FYNNEI. Study-wide findings and caveats: A later analysis linked a missense variant in DCLRE1C to the trimming of TCR beta V and J genes.

The PCR employed 60 Vbeta primers together with 13 Jbeta primers. The method was immunoSEQ multiplex PCR; TCRdb's version includes in-frame clones alone and lacks a portion of them. The table includes over 90,000 clones, approximately 75% detected once. This chain links TRBV2 with TRBJ1-4; a weak D match, TRBD1 (5 bases). The sequence came from a woman aged 70 to 79 in good health and CMV-seropositive. Material for sequencing was PBMCs. The CDR3 loop is CASRLRDGRNEKLFF. Here the CDR3 DNA reads TGTGCCAGCAGATTGCGGGACGGCCGTAATGAAAAACTGTTTTTT. Complete variable domain (other parts from reference TRBV2 and TRBJ1-4): EPEVTQTPSHQVTQMGQEVILRCVPISNHLYFYWYRQILGQKVEFLVSFYNNEISEKSEIFDDQFSVERPDGSNFTLKIRSTKLEDSAMYFCASRLRDGRNEKLFFGSGTQLSVL.